The 28 T cell receptor beta chains below all came from one sample that was sequenced in a study of CD8 T cells in ankylosing spondylitis. MiXCR, applied by TCRdb to the 5' RACE reads, yields one record per CDR3 protein. This sample yields about 300,000 distinct CDR3 sequences, of which less than 25% are seen a single time; 3.5% belongs to the top ten. Input material: blood, either unsorted or a sorted T cell fraction (not recorded which). Receptors originate from a female donor with ankylosing spondylitis or in good health (not recorded which).

The gene calls are TRBV19 and TRBJ2-1; D may match TRBD1 or TRBD2 (5 bases each). The length of the CDR3 is 14 residues. V shed 5 bases and J shed 5 bases, with 13 bases lying between them. CDR1 is LNHDA and CDR2 is SQIVND in the germline V gene (reference sequence). The CDR3 nucleotides are TGTGCCAGTAGTTCCGGGACCGAACACAATGAGCAGTTCTTC. Translating gives CASSSGTEHNEQFF.

This clonotype has ten or more counts. The rearrangement links TRBV18 to TRBJ2-4; TRBD1 matches at 9 bases. This CDR3 has 13 residues. Germline V gives CDR1 KGHSH, CDR2 LQKENI. J lost 6 bases, V lost 3 bases, and 0 bases had no gene match. CDR3: CASSPGQGNIQYF. DNA of the CDR3: TGTGCCAGCTCACCGGGACAGGGAAACATTCAGTACTTC.

This clonotype occurred many times. This chain joins TRBV6-1 and TRBJ2-2; D possibly corresponds to TRBD2 (5 bases). V was cut by 5 bases and J by 5 bases, with 6 bases left in between. Germline values: CDR1 MNHNS, CDR2 SASEGT. There are 12 residues in the CDR3. CDR3 protein: CASSRGTGELFF. The DNA for the CDR3 is TGTGCCAGCAGTCGGGGAACCGGGGAGCTGTTTTTT.

The V and J genes are TRBV6-1 and TRBJ1-2, with TRBD1 identical over 8 bases. Germline CDR1 is MNHNS and CDR2 is SASEGT. J gave up 6 bases and V 6 bases, and 15 bases lay outside the gene matches. CDR3 length equals 16 residues. CDR3 in DNA: TGTGCCAGCAGACATACCAGCCTCAGGGGGCCCCATGGCTACACCTTC. Amino acids: CASRHTSLRGPHGYTF.

This clonotype has only a few counts. J is TRBJ2-3 and V is TRBV30; the D call may be TRBD1 or TRBD2 (6 bases each). The CDR3 contains 14 residues. Per germline, CDR1 GTSNPN and CDR2 SVGIG (reference sequence). V was pared by 2 bases and J by 4 bases, with 13 bases between. In nucleotides, the CDR3 is TGTGCCTGGAGTAAAGGGGGGAGTGCAGATACGCAGTATTTT. Protein sequence: CAWSKGGSADTQYF.

CDR3 sequence (DNA): TGTGCCAGCAGTCTCCGAGGTCAGGGTACCGGAGAGCAGTACTTC. Amino acids: CASSLRGQGTGEQYF. The V and J genes are TRBV12-3 or TRBV12-4 and TRBJ2-7; weak D call: TRBD1 (5 bases). The V end was cut by 5 bases, the J end by 7 bases, with 21 bases between. The CDR3 runs to 15 residues.

The CDR3 is CASSQTLTTSQPQHF. As DNA, the CDR3 is TGCGCCAGCAGCCAAACTTTGACCACCAGTCAGCCCCAGCATTTT. The chain has TRBV4-3 and TRBJ1-5; no reliable D call. This CDR3 is built from 15 residues. V lost 2 bases, J lost 6 bases, and 14 bases lay in between. Germline-derived CDR1 and CDR2 are LGHNA and YSLEER.

The V gene is TRBV18, the J gene TRBJ2-7; 8 positions agree with TRBD2. Germline trimming cut 6 bases from V and 3 bases from J; bases unmatched to any gene: 7. Germline CDR1 reads KGHSH; CDR2 reads LQKENI. This CDR3 is built from 14 residues. CDR3 nucleotides: TGTGCCAGCTCCACCGGGGGGGATGGCTACGAGCAGTACTTC. It specifies CASSTGGDGYEQYF.

This chain joins TRBV20-1 and TRBJ2-3; no clear D gene. The CDR3 is 11 amino acids. Germline CDR1 reads DFQATT; CDR2 reads SNEGSKA (reference sequence). The germline V and J ends were trimmed by 0 bases and 5 bases, with 3 bases remaining between them. This chain's CDR3 is CSAREIDTQYF. In DNA, the CDR3 is TGCAGTGCTAGAGAAATAGATACGCAGTATTTT.

This clonotype was recorded a few times. The chain employs TRBV6-1 and TRBJ2-7; maybe TRBD2 (6 bases). Trimming cost V 10 bases and J 0 bases, with 13 bases left between them. Germline values: CDR1 MNHNS, CDR2 SASEGT. The CDR3 is 13 residues long. CDR3 protein: CATGTDVSYEQYF. Written as DNA, the CDR3 is TGTGCCACCGGGACTGATGTCTCCTACGAGCAGTACTTC.

This clonotype was seen many times. The rearrangement uses TRBV4-3 and TRBJ2-1; 7 nucleotides match TRBD1. With 4 bases clipped from V and 9 bases from J, the junction kept 6 bases outside the gene matches. From germline, CDR1 is LGHNA and CDR2 YSLEER. The CDR3 is 13 residues long. Here the CDR3 reads CASSPDRVREQFF. The CDR3 DNA is TGCGCCAGCAGCCCCGACAGGGTTCGTGAGCAGTTCTTC.

The chain joins TRBV11-2 to TRBJ2-1; D gene unclear. The CDR3 extends over 13 amino acids. V lost 0 bases, J lost 6 bases, and 6 bases lay in between. Germline CDR1 is SGHAT and CDR2 is FQNNGV. The CDR3 bases are TGTGCCAGCAGCTTAGATAACAGCAATGAGCAGTTCTTC. This encodes CASSLDNSNEQFF.

This clonotype turned up a few times. The rearrangement links TRBV27 to TRBJ2-1; 8 nucleotides align to TRBD2. The germline V gene has CDR1 MNHEY and CDR2 SMNVEV (reference sequence). The CDR3 sequence is 17 residues long. V lost 3 bases to trimming and J lost 4 bases; unmatched junction nucleotides: 11. DNA of the CDR3: TGTGCCAGCAGTTTCCGTTCCCCTAGCGGGCCATACAATGAGCAGTTCTTC. The encoded protein is CASSFRSPSGPYNEQFF.

The chain carries TRBV6-5 and TRBJ1-5; the D is unclear. Trimming shortened V by 5 bases and J by 6 bases, and 11 bases separated the two germline ends. This CDR3 spans 13 amino acids. Germline V CDR1 and CDR2: MNHEY, SVGAGI. The CDR3 DNA sequence: TGTGCCAGCAGTCCAAGGAGGGTTCAGCCCCAGCATTTT. It is translated as CASSPRRVQPQHF.

The V and J genes are TRBV30 and TRBJ1-2, with D uncertain. Between the trimmed V and J ends, which lost 5 bases and 4 bases, there was a span of 11 bases. CDR1 and CDR2 from the germline V gene are GTSNPN and SVGIG (reference sequence). CDR3 length: 12 residues. CDR3 region: CAWQRLTYGYTF. For the CDR3, the DNA is TGTGCCTGGCAGCGGCTTACCTATGGCTACACCTTC.

This clonotype was seen many times. V gene TRBV20-1 combines with J gene TRBJ2-1; 8 bases match TRBD1. Germline CDR1 and CDR2: DFQATT and SNEGSKA (reference sequence). The CDR3 sequence is 17 residues long. V gave up 3 bases and J gave up 5 bases; unmatched junction bases: 15. The CDR3 sequence is CSARQGATHALDNEQFF. As DNA, the CDR3 is TGCAGTGCTAGGCAGGGGGCAACGCACGCATTGGACAATGAGCAGTTCTTC.

Ten or more counts support this clonotype. CDR3 coding DNA: TGCAGTGCTAGGAGCTCCTACGAGCAGTACTTC. This gives the protein CSARSSYEQYF. The J gene is TRBJ2-7, the V gene TRBV20-1; D gene ambiguous. The CDR3 is 11 amino acids. V lost 3 bases and J 0 bases, leaving 3 bases between the germline ends. The germline gives CDR1 DFQATT, CDR2 SNEGSKA (reference sequence).

This sequence joins TRBV29-1 and TRBJ1-2; the D is unclear. The V gene lost 1 base and the J gene lost 12 bases, with 12 bases spanning the gap. Germline CDR1 is SQVTM and CDR2 is ANQGSEA. The CDR3 runs to 11 residues. The CDR3 protein is CSVEGAGLHTF. DNA for the CDR3: TGCAGCGTTGAAGGGGCAGGATTGCACACCTTC.

The chain links TRBV7-3 to TRBJ2-1; 7 bases align to TRBD2. The CDR3 sequence is 16 residues long. The V gene's germline CDR1 is SGHTA and CDR2 FQGTGA. The junction had 9 bases not matched to a gene; V was cut back by 5 bases and J by 2 bases. CDR3 sequence (DNA): TGTGCCAGCAGCCAAAGGGGAGGGTCAACCTACAATGAGCAGTTCTTC. Translating gives CASSQRGGSTYNEQFF.

The chain combines TRBV7-9 with TRBJ1-4; D ambiguous. The germline CDR1 and CDR2 sequences are SEHNR and FQNEAQ (reference sequence). This CDR3 has 12 residues. V shed 3 bases and J shed 11 bases, with 10 bases lying between them. The CDR3 region is CASSLENGKLFF. The CDR3 bases are TGTGCCAGCAGCTTGGAAAACGGGAAACTGTTTTTT.

The chain recombines TRBV20-1 with TRBJ1-6; D remains ambiguous. V lost 3 bases and J lost 10, with 7 bases in between. The CDR3 covers 11 residues. Per germline, CDR1 DFQATT and CDR2 SNEGSKA (reference sequence). CDR3 sequence reads: CSASSGSPLHF. CDR3 sequence (DNA): TGCAGTGCTAGCTCGGGGTCACCCCTCCACTTT.

This chain uses TRBV7-2 with TRBJ2-5; TRBD2 matches at 13 bases. The CDR3 consists of 16 residues. J gave up 5 bases and V 3 bases, and 6 bases lay outside the gene matches. Germline CDR1 and CDR2: SGHTA and FQGNSA. As DNA, the CDR3 is TGTGCCAGCAGCTTTGGACTAGCGGGAGAGGGGGAGACCCAGTACTTC. Translating it yields CASSFGLAGEGETQYF.

This clonotype occurred a few times. The V call is TRBV20-1, the J call TRBJ2-3; 7 bases align to TRBD2. Germline trimming cut 0 bases from V and 5 bases from J; bases unmatched to any gene: 5. Germline V lookup: CDR1 DFQATT, CDR2 SNEGSKA (reference sequence). There are 14 residues in the CDR3. The CDR3 spells CSAREGGLIDTQYF. Here the CDR3 DNA reads TGCAGTGCTAGAGAGGGGGGGTTGATAGATACGCAGTATTTT.

J is TRBJ2-3 and V is TRBV6-2 or TRBV6-3; D gene uncertain. Trimming shortened V by 3 bases and J by 0 bases, and 7 bases separated the two germline ends. The CDR3 covers 14 residues. Germline CDR1 reads MNHEY; CDR2 reads SVGEGT. DNA for the CDR3: TGTGCCAGCAGTTATGTGGCTAGCACAGATACGCAGTATTTT. Its protein is CASSYVASTDTQYF.

The chain combines TRBV6-5 with TRBJ1-1, with a weak D call TRBD1 (5 bases). The CDR3 length is 14 residues. V lost 0 bases, J lost 3 bases, and 8 bases lay in between. The germline V gene encodes CDR1 MNHEY and CDR2 SVGAGI. The CDR3 spells CASSYSKGYTEAFF. The CDR3 DNA reads TGTGCCAGCAGTTACTCAAAGGGGTACACTGAAGCTTTCTTT.

This clonotype has only one observation. The rearrangement links TRBV5-1 to TRBJ2-5; possible D gene TRBD2, 6 bases. Germline V lookup: CDR1 SGHRS, CDR2 YFSETQ. V lost 4 bases, J lost 3 bases, and 13 bases lay in between. The CDR3 has 14 amino acids. This chain's CDR3 is CASSPGVGEETQYF. Written as DNA, the CDR3 is TGCGCCAGCAGCCCGGGGGTGGGGGAAGAGACCCAGTACTTC.

The V and J genes are TRBV28 and TRBJ1-4; D may be TRBD1 (5 bases). The V gene's germline CDR1 is MDHEN and CDR2 SYDVKM. The ends were cut back, 7 bases at V and 7 bases at J, with 10 bases in the middle. The CDR3 has 12 residues. CDR3 region: CASKDTGEKLFF. CDR3 coding DNA: TGTGCCAGCAAGGATACAGGTGAAAAACTGTTTTTT.

This clonotype has a handful of counts. The V call is TRBV12-3 or TRBV12-4, the J call TRBJ2-5, with TRBD1 matching over 8 bases. The CDR3 sequence is 13 residues long. The junction had 2 bases not matched to a gene; V was cut back by 3 bases and J by 5 bases. The CDR3 region has the DNA TGTGCCAGCAGTTTCAGGGACAGGGAGACCCAGTACTTC. Its translation is CASSFRDRETQYF.